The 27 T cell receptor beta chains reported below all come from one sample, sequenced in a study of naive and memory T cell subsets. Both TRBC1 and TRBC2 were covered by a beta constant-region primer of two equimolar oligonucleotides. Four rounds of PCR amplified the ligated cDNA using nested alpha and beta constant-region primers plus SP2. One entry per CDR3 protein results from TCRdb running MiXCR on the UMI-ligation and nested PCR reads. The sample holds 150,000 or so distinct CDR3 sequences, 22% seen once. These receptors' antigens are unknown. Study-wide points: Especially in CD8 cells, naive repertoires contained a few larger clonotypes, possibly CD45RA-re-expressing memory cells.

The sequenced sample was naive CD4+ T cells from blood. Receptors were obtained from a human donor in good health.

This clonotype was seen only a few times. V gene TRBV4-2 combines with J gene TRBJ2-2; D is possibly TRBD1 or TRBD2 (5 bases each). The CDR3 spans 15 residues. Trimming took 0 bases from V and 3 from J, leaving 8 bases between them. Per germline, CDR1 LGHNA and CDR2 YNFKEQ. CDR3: CASSQDQGDTGELFF. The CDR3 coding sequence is TGTGCCAGCAGCCAAGATCAGGGAGACACCGGGGAGCTGTTTTTT.

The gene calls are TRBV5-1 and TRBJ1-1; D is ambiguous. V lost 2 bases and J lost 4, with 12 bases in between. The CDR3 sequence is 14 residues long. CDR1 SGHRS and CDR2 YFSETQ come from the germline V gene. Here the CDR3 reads CASSFAGSGTEAFF. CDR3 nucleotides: TGCGCCAGCAGCTTTGCGGGTTCGGGCACTGAAGCTTTCTTT.

CDR3 DNA sequence: TGTGCCAGCAGCCCGACCCTAACAGATACGCAGTATTTT. Translation gives CASSPTLTDTQYF. The chain uses TRBV7-9 and TRBJ2-3, with D unclear. The CDR3 has 13 amino acids. The germline gives CDR1 SEHNR, CDR2 FQNEAQ (reference sequence). The V end was cut by 5 bases, the J end by 3 bases, with 9 bases between.

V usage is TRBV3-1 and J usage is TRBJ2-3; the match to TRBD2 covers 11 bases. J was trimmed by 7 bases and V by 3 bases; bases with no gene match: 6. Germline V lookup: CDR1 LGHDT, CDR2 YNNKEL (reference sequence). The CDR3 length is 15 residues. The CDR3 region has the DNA TGTGCCAGCAGCCAGGGCGGGACTAGCGGTCATACGCAGTATTTT. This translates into CASSQGGTSGHTQYF.

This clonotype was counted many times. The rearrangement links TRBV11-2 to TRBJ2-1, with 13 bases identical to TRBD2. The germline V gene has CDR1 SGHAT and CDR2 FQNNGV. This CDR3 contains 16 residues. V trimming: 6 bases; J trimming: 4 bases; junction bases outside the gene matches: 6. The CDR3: CASRPPGLAGYNEQFF. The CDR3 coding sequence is TGTGCCAGCAGGCCACCGGGACTAGCGGGATACAATGAGCAGTTCTTC.

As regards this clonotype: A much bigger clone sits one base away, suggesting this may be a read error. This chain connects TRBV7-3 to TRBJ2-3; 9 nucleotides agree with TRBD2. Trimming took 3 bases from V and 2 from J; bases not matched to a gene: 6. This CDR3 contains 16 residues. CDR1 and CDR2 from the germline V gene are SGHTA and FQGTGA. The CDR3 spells CASSLGGRADTDTQYF. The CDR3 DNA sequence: TGTGCCAGCAGCTTGGGCGGGAGGGCCGACACAGATACGCAGTATTTT.

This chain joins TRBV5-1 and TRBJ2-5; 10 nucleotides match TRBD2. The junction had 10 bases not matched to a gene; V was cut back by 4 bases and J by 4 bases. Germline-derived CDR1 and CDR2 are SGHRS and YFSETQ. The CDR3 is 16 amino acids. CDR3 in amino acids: CASSLGLGLARETQYF. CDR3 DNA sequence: TGCGCCAGCAGCCTGGGGTTGGGACTAGCGCGAGAGACCCAGTACTTC.

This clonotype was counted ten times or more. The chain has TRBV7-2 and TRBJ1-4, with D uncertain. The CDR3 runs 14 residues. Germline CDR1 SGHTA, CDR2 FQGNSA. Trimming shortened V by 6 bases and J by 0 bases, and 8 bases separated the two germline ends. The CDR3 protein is CASSPTSTNEKLFF. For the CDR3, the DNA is TGTGCCAGCAGTCCCACATCAACTAATGAAAAACTGTTTTTT.

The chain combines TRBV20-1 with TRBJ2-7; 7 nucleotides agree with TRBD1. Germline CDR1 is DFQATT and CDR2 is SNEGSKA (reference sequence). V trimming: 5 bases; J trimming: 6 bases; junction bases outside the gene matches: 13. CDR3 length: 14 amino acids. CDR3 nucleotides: TGCAGTGCTGGAGTAGACAGGGTCAGTCCCGAGCAGTACTTC. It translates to CSAGVDRVSPEQYF.

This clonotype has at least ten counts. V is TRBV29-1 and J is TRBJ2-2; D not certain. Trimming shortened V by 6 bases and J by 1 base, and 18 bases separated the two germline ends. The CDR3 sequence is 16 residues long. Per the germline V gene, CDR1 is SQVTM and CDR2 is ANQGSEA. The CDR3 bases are TGCAGCGTCGTACCCGGGCAATCAGGGAACACCGGGGAGCTGTTTTTT. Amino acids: CSVVPGQSGNTGELFF.

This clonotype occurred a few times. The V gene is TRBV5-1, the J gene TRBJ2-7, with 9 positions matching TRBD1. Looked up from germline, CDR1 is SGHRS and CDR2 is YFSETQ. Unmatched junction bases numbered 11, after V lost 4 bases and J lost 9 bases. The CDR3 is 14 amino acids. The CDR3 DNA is TGCGCCAGCAGCGCGGGACAGGGATTTGATGGGCAGTACTTC. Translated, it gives CASSAGQGFDGQYF. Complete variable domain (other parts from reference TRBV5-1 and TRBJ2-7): KAGVTQTPRYLIKTRGQQVTLSCSPISGHRSVSWYQQTPGQGLQFLFEYFSETQRNKGNFPGRFSGRQFSNSRSEMNVSTLELGDSALYLCASSAGQGFDGQYFGPGTRLTVT.

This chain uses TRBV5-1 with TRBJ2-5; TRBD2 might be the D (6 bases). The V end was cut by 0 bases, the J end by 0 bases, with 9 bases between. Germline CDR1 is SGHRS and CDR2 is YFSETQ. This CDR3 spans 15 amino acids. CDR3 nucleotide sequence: TGCGCCAGCAGCTTGGCGGGGGAGAACCAAGAGACCCAGTACTTC. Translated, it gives CASSLAGENQETQYF.

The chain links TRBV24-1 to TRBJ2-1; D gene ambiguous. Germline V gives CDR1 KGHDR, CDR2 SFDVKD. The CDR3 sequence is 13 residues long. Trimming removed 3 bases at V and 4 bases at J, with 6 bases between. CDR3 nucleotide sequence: TGTGCCACCAGTGATCCGAGATACAATGAGCAGTTCTTC. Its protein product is CATSDPRYNEQFF.

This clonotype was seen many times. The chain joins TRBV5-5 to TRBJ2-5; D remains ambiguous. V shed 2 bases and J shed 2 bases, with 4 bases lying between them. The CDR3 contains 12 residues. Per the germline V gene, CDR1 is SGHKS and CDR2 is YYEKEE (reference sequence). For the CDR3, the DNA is TGTGCCAGCAGCTTCCCTCAAGAGACCCAGTACTTC. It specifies CASSFPQETQYF.

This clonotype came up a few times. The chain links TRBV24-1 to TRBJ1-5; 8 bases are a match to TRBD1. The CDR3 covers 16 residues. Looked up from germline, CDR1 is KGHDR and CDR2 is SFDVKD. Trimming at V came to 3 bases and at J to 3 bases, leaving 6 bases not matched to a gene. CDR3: CATSDRDRGVNQPQHF. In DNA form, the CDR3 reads TGTGCCACCAGTGATAGAGACAGGGGCGTCAATCAGCCCCAGCATTTT.

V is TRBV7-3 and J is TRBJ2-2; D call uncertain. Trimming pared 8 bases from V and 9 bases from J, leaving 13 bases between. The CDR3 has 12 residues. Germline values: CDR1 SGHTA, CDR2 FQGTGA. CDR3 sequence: CASSPVGRELFF. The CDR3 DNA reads TGTGCCAGCTCGCCTGTGGGAAGGGAGCTGTTTTTT.

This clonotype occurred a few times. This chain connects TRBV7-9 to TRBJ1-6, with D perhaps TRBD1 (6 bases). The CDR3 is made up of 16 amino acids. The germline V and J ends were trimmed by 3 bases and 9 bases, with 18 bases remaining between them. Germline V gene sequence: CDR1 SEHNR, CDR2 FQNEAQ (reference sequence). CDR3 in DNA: TGTGCCAGCAGCTTTTCCAACAGGGTCGTTAGTTCACCCCTCCACTTT. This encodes CASSFSNRVVSSPLHF.

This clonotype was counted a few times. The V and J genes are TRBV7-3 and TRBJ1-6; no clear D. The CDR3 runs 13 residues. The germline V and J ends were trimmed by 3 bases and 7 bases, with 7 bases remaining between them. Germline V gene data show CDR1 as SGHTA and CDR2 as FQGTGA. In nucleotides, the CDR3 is TGTGCCAGCAGCTTCCGACGGAATTCACCCCTCCACTTT. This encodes CASSFRRNSPLHF.

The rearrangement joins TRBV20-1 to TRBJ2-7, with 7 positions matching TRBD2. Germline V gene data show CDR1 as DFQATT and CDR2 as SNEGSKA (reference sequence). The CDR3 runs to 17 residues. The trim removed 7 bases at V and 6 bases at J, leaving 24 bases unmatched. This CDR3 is CSVSRTPQRDATSEQYF. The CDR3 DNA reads TGCAGTGTCAGTAGAACCCCTCAGCGGGATGCCACCTCCGAGCAGTACTTC.

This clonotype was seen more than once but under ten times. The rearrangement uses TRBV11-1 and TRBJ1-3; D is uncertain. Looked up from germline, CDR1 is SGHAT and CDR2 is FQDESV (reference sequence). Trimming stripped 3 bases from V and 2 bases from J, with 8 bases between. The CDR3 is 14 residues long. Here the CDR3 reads CASSLSVAGNTIYF. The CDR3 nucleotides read TGTGCCAGCAGCTTGTCTGTAGCTGGAAACACCATATATTTT.

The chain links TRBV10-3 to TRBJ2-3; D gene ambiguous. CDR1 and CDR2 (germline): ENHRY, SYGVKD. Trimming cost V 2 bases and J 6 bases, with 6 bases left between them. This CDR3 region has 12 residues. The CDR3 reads CAISETVDTQYF. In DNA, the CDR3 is TGTGCCATCAGTGAGACGGTTGATACGCAGTATTTT.

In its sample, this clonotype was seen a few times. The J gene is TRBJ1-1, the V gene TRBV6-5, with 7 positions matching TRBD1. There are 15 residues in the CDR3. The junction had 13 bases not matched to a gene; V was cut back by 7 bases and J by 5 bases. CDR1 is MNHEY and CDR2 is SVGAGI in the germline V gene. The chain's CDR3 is CASKGTAERGTEAFF. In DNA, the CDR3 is TGTGCCAGCAAAGGGACAGCCGAGAGGGGGACTGAAGCTTTCTTT.

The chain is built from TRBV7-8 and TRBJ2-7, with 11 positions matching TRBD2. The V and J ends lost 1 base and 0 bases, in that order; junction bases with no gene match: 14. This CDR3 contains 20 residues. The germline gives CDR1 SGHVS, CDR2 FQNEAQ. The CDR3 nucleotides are TGTGCCAGCAGCTTAGGACTCCCACTAGCGGGAGCCAAAAGCTCCTACGAGCAGTACTTC. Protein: CASSLGLPLAGAKSSYEQYF.

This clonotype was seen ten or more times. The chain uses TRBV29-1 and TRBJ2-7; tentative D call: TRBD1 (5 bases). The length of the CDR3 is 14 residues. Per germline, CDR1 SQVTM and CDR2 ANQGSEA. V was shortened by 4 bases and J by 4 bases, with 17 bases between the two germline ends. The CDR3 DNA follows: TGCAGCGTTGTCATGGCAGGGCAGGTATACGAGCAGTACTTC. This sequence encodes CSVVMAGQVYEQYF.

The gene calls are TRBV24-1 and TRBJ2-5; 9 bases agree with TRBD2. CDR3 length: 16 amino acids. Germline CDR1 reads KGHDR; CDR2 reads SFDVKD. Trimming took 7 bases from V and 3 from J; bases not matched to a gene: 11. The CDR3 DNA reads TGTGCCACCAGCCGGGGCGGGAAGCGGGAGGAAGAGACCCAGTACTTC. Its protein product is CATSRGGKREEETQYF.

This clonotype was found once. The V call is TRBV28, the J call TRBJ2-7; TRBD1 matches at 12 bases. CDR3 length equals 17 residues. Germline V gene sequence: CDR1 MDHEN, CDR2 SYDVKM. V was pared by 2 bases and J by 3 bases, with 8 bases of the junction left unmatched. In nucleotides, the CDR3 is TGTGCCAGCAGTTTAAAGCGGGGACAGGGGGCCCACTACGAGCAGTACTTC. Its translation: CASSLKRGQGAHYEQYF. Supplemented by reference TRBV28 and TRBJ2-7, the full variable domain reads DVKVTQSSRYLVKRTGEKVFLECVQDMDHENMFWYRQDPGLGLRLIYFSYDVKMKEKGDIPEGYSVSREKKERFSLILESASTNQTSMYLCASSLKRGQGAHYEQYFGPGTRLTVT.

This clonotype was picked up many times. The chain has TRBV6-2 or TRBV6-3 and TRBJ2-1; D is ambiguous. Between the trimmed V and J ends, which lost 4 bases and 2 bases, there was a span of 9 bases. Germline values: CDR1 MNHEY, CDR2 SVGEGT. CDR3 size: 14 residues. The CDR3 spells CASSLHFTYNEQFF. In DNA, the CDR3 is TGTGCCAGCAGTTTACATTTCACCTACAATGAGCAGTTCTTC.